These T cell receptor beta chains were read from a single sample in a study of cytomegalovirus exposure and HLA in healthy donors. The repertoire was sequenced with immunoSEQ multiplex PCR; TCRdb's copy has only in-frame clones and lacks some. This table holds over 45,000 clones, approximately 93% found once. Sequencing used PBMCs. These receptors originate from a woman younger than 35 in good health and CMV-seronegative. CDR3s include the opening cysteine and the closing phenylalanine or tryptophan. The order of the fields is CDR3 length, V gene, D gene, J gene, clone size, CDR3 DNA, CDR3 protein. D genes are given only for firm matches. Clone size is not always given. Where it is, it says once, few, many or a class for expanded clones.

13	TRBV6-5	NA	TRBJ1-2	few	TGTGCCAGCAGTTACTCGATATTCAGTGGCTACACCTTC	CASSYSIFSGYTF
17	TRBV7-9	TRBD1	TRBJ1-6	NA	TGTGCCAGCAGCTCCGGACAGGGGGGCCTATCCAATTCACCCCTCCACTTT	CASSSGQGGLSNSPLHF
14	TRBV4-2	NA	TRBJ1-2	NA	TGTGCCAGCAGCCAAGGGGGCGTTGTCAATGGCTACACCTTC	CASSQGGVVNGYTF
14	TRBV2	TRBD1	TRBJ2-3	NA	TGTGCCAGCAGTCCGGACAGGGGGGCAGATACGCAGTATTTT	CASSPDRGADTQYF
16	TRBV5-1	NA	TRBJ1-1	once	TGCGCCAGCAGCACCCACCGAGGGGAGGGGAACACTGAAGCTTTCTTT	CASSTHRGEGNTEAFF
11	TRBV29-1	NA	TRBJ1-3	NA	TGCAGCGTTGAAGTAGGAAACACCATATATTTT	CSVEVGNTIYF
15	TRBV9	NA	TRBJ1-3	NA	TGTGCCAGCAGCGTACGGGGTATTTCTGGAAACACCATATATTTT	CASSVRGISGNTIYF
14	TRBV19	NA	TRBJ2-7	NA	TGTGCCAGTAGTATGGCAGGGATAACCTACGAGCAGTACTTC	CASSMAGITYEQYF
14	TRBV5-1	TRBD1	TRBJ1-2	once	TGCGCCAGCAGCTTGGGACAGGGAGGCCATGGCTACACCTTC	CASSLGQGGHGYTF
17	TRBV7-8	NA	TRBJ2-1	NA	TGTGCCAGCAGCTTAGCGCAGCGTAGTATCGGGGGCAATGAGCAGTTCTTC	CASSLAQRSIGGNEQFF
13	TRBV10-2	NA	TRBJ2-1	NA	TGCGCCAGCAGTGAATCGGGATACAATGAGCAGTTCTTC	CASSESGYNEQFF
12	TRBV7-9	NA	TRBJ1-1	NA	TGTGCCAGCAGCTTAATCAGAACTGAAGCTTTCTTT	CASSLIRTEAFF
15	TRBV15	NA	TRBJ2-3	NA	TGTGCCACCAGCACCCGACTAGGAAGCACAGATACGCAGTATTTT	CATSTRLGSTDTQYF
13	TRBV11-3	NA	TRBJ1-1	NA	TGTGCCAGCAGCTTAGGACAGAACACTGAAGCTTTCTTT	CASSLGQNTEAFF
16	TRBV6-5	NA	TRBJ2-3	NA	TGTGCCAGCAGTTTCTTCTGGGCTTCCAGCACAGATACGCAGTATTTT	CASSFFWASSTDTQYF
15	TRBV2	TRBD1	TRBJ1-1	NA	TGTGCCAGCAGTCCGAGGACAGGGTCGAACACTGAAGCTTTCTTT	CASSPRTGSNTEAFF
13	TRBV5-4	TRBD1	TRBJ1-1	NA	TGTGCCAGCAGCCGGGACAGACTTACTGAAGCTTTCTTT	CASSRDRLTEAFF
16	TRBV7-2	TRBD1	TRBJ2-7	NA	TGTGCCAGCAGCTTCGGTTCGTGGGACAGTTTATACGAGCAGTACTTC	CASSFGSWDSLYEQYF
14	TRBV18	TRBD2	TRBJ2-2	NA	TGTGCCAGCTGTAGACTAGCTCACGCCGGGGAGCTGTTTTTT	CASCRLAHAGELFF
13	TRBV11-3	TRBD2	TRBJ2-1	NA	TGTGCCAGCGAAACTAGCGGGAGCTATGAGCAGTTCTTC	CASETSGSYEQFF
16	TRBV19	NA	TRBJ1-5	NA	TGTGCCAGTAGTCGACGCCAGGGGATCAGCAATCAGCCCCAGCATTTT	CASSRRQGISNQPQHF
14	TRBV9	NA	TRBJ1-5	NA	TGTGCCAGCAGCTTTGGACAGAGCAATCAGCCCCAGCATTTT	CASSFGQSNQPQHF
15	TRBV5-6	TRBD1	TRBJ1-1	NA	TGTGCCAGCAGCGGGGCGCAGGGGGCTTTGGGTGAAGCTTTCTTT	CASSGAQGALGEAFF
16	TRBV7-2	TRBD2	TRBJ2-5	NA	TGTGCCAGCAGCTTAGACGGGACTAGCGGATCGGGGACCCAGTACTTC	CASSLDGTSGSGTQYF
14	TRBV28	TRBD1	TRBJ1-1	NA	TGTGCCAGCAGTTTACACAGGGGGGGTACTGAAGCTTTCTTT	CASSLHRGGTEAFF
18	TRBV7-8	TRBD1	TRBJ1-2	NA	TGTGCCAGCAGCTTAGCGAGGGGACAGAGCCTTACTAACTATGGCTACACCTTC	CASSLARGQSLTNYGYTF
18	TRBV5-6	NA	TRBJ1-4	NA	TGTGCCAGCAGCTTGTTAAGGAGCCGGACGAAGGGGATTGAAAAACTGTTTTTT	CASSLLRSRTKGIEKLFF
14	TRBV5-8	NA	TRBJ2-7	NA	TGTGCCAGCAGCTTGTCTCCGGGTTCCTACGAGCAGTACTTC	CASSLSPGSYEQYF
15	TRBV18	TRBD1	TRBJ1-1	NA	TGTGCCAGCTCACCGCAACAGGGGGCGAACACTGAAGCTTTCTTT	CASSPQQGANTEAFF
15	TRBV7-9	TRBD1	TRBJ2-7	NA	TGTGCCAGCAGCTACCTGACAGGGGCGACCTACGAGCAGTACTTC	CASSYLTGATYEQYF
15	TRBV6-5	NA	TRBJ1-5	NA	TGTGCCAGCAGTTACCTCGGGGGGCGGGGTCAGCCCCAGCATTTT	CASSYLGGRGQPQHF
17	TRBV9	TRBD1	TRBJ1-3	NA	TGTGCCAGCAGCCCCAACTGGGACAGGGGCTCTGGAAACACCATATATTTT	CASSPNWDRGSGNTIYF
16	TRBV9	TRBD1	TRBJ2-5	NA	TGTGCCAGCAGCGGCTCCTCACAGGGGGCCCAAGAGACCCAGTACTTC	CASSGSSQGAQETQYF
15	TRBV5-5	TRBD1	TRBJ1-4	NA	TGTGCCAGCAGCTTGAGTTTGGACAGGGTTGAAAAACTGTTTTTT	CASSLSLDRVEKLFF
14	TRBV4-1	TRBD1	TRBJ1-4	NA	TGCGCCAGCACCGACAGGGCACCTAATGAAAAACTGTTTTTT	CASTDRAPNEKLFF
15	TRBV19	NA	TRBJ2-1	once	TGTGCCAGTAGTATTCGCAGGGTTTTCGACAATGAGCAGTTCTTC	CASSIRRVFDNEQFF
13	TRBV5-1	NA	TRBJ1-1	NA	TGCGCCAGCAGCCTCAGCCGGGACACTGAAGCTTTCTTT	CASSLSRDTEAFF
14	TRBV7-5	NA	TRBJ1-2	NA	TGTGTCCAAGCCTCTTTTTGCGGTAACTATGGCTACACCTTC	CVQASFCGNYGYTF
15	TRBV6-1	NA	TRBJ2-3	NA	TGTGCCAGCAGTGATGGGACAAGCGGCACAGATACGCAGTATTTT	CASSDGTSGTDTQYF
15	TRBV7-9	TRBD1	TRBJ2-1	NA	TGTGCCAGCAGCCCAAGGGACAGGGGGCTGGGTGAGCAGTTCTTC	CASSPRDRGLGEQFF
14	TRBV2	NA	TRBJ1-2	NA	TGTGCCAGCAGTGTCGGGGTTTCTTACTATGGCTACACCTTC	CASSVGVSYYGYTF
15	TRBV5-1	NA	TRBJ2-5	NA	TGCGCCAGCAGCGAAGGGGGAATTTTTTTGGAGACCCAGTACTTC	CASSEGGIFLETQYF
14	TRBV4-3	NA	TRBJ2-3	NA	TGCGCCAGCAGCCAGCAGGGTGACACAGATACGCAGTATTTT	CASSQQGDTDTQYF
13	TRBV5-8	NA	TRBJ2-5	NA	TGTGCCAGCAGCCGGGACAACGGGGAGACCCAGTACTTC	CASSRDNGETQYF
15	TRBV6-4	NA	TRBJ2-1	NA	TGTGCCAGCAGTGAGGGGGGGGCGGAGTACAATGAGCAGTTCTTC	CASSEGGAEYNEQFF
14	TRBV2	TRBD1	TRBJ1-4	NA	TGTGCCAGCAGTGAAGGGACAGGTGGGGAAAAACTGTTTTTT	CASSEGTGGEKLFF
14	TRBV5-4	TRBD1	TRBJ1-4	once	TGTGCCAGCAGCATCCGGGACAGGGGCGAAAAACTGTTTTTT	CASSIRDRGEKLFF
13	TRBV5-1	NA	TRBJ2-5	NA	TGCGCCAGCAGCTTTTCGGGGAAAGAGACCCAGTACTTC	CASSFSGKETQYF
17	TRBV18	TRBD2	TRBJ2-1	NA	TGTGCCAGCTCACCTCGACCTAGCGGGGGGGAGCACAATGAGCAGTTCTTC	CASSPRPSGGEHNEQFF